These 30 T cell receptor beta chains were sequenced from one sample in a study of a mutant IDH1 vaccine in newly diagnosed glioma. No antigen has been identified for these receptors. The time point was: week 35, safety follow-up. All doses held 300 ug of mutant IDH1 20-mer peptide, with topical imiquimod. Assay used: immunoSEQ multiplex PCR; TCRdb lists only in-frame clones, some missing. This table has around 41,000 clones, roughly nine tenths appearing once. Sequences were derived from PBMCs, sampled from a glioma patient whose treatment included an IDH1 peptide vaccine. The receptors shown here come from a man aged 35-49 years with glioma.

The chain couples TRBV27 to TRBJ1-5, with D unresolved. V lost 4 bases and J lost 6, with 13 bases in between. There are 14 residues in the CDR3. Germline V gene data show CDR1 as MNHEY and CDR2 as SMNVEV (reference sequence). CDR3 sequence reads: CASSSGRSGQPQHF. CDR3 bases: TGTGCCAGCAGTTCAGGCAGGTCGGGTCAGCCCCAGCATTTT.

In nucleotides, the CDR3 is TGTGCCAGTAGACTCGCCCACAGGGAGCAGCCCCAGCATTTT. Residues: CASRLAHREQPQHF. The rearrangement uses TRBV19 and TRBJ1-5, with D perhaps matching TRBD1 (6 bases). Germline V gene lookup returns CDR1 LNHDA and CDR2 SQIVND (reference sequence). V was clipped by 6 bases and J by 7 bases, with 16 bases between them. This CDR3 comprises 14 residues.

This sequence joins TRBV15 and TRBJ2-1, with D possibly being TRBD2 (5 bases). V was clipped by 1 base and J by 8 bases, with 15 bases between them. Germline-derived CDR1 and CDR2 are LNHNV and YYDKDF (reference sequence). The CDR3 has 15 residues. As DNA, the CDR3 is TGTGCCACCAGCAGAGTTCGGGATTGGGTGGATGAGCAGTTCTTC. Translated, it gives CATSRVRDWVDEQFF.

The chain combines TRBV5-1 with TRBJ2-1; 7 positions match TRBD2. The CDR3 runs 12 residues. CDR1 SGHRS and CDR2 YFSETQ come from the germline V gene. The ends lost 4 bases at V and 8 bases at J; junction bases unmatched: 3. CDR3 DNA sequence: TGCGCCAGCAGCCTGGGGAGGGATGAGCAGTTCTTC. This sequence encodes CASSLGRDEQFF.

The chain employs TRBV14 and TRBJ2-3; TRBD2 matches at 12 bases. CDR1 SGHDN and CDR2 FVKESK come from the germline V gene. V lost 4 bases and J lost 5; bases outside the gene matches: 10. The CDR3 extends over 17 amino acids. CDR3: CASSPTIGLAGLDTQYF. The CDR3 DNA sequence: TGTGCCAGCAGCCCTACGATCGGACTAGCGGGGCTAGATACGCAGTATTTT.

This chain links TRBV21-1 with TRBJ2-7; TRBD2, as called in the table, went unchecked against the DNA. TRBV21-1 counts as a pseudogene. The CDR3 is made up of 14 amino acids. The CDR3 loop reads CASSGTPLSYEQYF. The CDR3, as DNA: TGTGCCAGCAGCGGGACTCCGCTCTCCTACGAGCAGTACTTC.

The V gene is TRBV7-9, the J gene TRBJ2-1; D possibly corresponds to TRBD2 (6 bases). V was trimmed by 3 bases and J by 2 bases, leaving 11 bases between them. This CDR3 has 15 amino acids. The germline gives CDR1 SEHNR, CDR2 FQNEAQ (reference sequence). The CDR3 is CASSLQRATYNEQFF. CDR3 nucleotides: TGTGCCAGCAGCTTGCAGCGGGCAACCTACAATGAGCAGTTCTTC.

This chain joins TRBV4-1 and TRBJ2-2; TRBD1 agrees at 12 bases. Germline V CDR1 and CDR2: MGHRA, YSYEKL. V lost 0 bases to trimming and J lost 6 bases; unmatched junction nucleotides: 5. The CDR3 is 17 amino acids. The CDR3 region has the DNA TGCGCCAGCAGCCAAGACCGGGACAGGGGGCGGGCCGGGGAGCTGTTTTTT. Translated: CASSQDRDRGRAGELFF.

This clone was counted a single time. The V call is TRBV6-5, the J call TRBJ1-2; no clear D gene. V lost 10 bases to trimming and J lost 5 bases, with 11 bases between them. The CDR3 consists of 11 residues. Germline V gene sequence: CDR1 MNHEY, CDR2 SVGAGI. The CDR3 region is CATRKAYGYTF. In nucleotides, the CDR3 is TGTGCCACGCGAAAGGCGTATGGCTACACCTTC.

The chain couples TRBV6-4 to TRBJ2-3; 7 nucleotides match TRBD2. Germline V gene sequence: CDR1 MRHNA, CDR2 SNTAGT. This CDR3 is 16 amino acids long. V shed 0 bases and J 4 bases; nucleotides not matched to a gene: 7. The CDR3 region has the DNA TGTGCCAGCAGTGACTCTGGCGGGGGAGGCCCAGATACGCAGTATTTT. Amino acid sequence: CASSDSGGGGPDTQYF.

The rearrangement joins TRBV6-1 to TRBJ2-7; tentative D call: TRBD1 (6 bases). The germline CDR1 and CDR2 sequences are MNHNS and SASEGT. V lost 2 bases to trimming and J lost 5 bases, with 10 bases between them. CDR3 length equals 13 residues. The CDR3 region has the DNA TGTGCCAGCAGTGAACGGGGACACGACGAGCAGTACGTC. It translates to CASSERGHDEQYV.

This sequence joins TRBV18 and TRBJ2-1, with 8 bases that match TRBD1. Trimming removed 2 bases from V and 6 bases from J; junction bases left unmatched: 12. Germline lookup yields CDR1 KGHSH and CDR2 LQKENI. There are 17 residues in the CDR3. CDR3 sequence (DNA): TGTGCCAGCTCACCAGGGACAGGTGGGGGTTACGTCAATGAGCAGTTCTTC. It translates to CASSPGTGGGYVNEQFF.

The CDR3 here is CASSSSGRGQVQPQHF. As DNA, the CDR3 is TGTGCCAGCAGTTCCTCTGGCCGAGGACAGGTTCAGCCCCAGCATTTT. The genes are TRBV28 and TRBJ1-5; 7 bases map to TRBD1. V lost 4 bases, J lost 6 bases, and 12 bases stayed unmatched. The CDR3 spans 16 residues. The germline V gene encodes CDR1 MDHEN and CDR2 SYDVKM.

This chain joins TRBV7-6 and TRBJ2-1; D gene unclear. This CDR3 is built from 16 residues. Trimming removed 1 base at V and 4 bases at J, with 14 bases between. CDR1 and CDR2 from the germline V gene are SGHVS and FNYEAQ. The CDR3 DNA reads TGTGCCAGCAGCTTAGATTACTTTCCTTCGTACAATGAGCAGTTCTTC. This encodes CASSLDYFPSYNEQFF.

The CDR3 DNA sequence: TGTGCCAGCAGCCAAGAAGAGGGTTTGGACAATCAGCCCCAGCATTTT. This translates into CASSQEEGLDNQPQHF. The V call is TRBV4-2, the J call TRBJ1-5; D is ambiguous. Germline loops: CDR1 LGHNA, CDR2 YNFKEQ. This CDR3 is 16 amino acids long. Trimming removed 0 bases at V and 3 bases at J, with 12 bases between.

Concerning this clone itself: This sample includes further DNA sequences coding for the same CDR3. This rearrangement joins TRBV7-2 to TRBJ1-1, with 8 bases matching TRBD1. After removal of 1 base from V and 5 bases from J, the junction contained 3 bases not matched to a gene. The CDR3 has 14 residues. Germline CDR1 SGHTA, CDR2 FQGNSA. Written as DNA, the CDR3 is TGTGCCAGCAGCTTAGAAGGACAGGGTACTGAAGCTTTCTTT. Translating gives CASSLEGQGTEAFF. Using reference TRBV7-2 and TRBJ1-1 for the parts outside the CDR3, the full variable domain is GAGVSQSPSNKVTEKGKDVELRCDPISGHTALYWYRQSLGQGLEFLIYFQGNSAPDKSGLPSDRFSAERTGGSVSTLTIQRTQQEDSAVYLCASSLEGQGTEAFFGQGTRLTVV.

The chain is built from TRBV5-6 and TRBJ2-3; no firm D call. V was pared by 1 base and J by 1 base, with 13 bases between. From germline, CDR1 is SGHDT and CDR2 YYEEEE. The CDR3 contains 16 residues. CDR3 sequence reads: CASSLTRSLRTDTQYF. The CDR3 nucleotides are TGTGCCAGCAGCTTGACCCGCAGCCTTCGCACAGATACGCAGTATTTT.

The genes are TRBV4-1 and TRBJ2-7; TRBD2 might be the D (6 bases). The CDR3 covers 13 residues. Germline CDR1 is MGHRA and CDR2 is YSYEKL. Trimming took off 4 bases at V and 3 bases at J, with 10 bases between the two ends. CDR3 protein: CASSRGVGYEQYV. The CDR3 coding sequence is TGCGCCAGCAGCCGGGGGGTAGGCTACGAGCAGTACGTC.

The CDR3 bases are TGCGCCAGCAGCCAAGCGCTAGGGGGCGATGAGCAGTTCTTC. Translated, it gives CASSQALGGDEQFF. The genes are TRBV4-1 and TRBJ2-1; the match to TRBD1 covers 7 bases. Germline assignment: CDR1 MGHRA and CDR2 YSYEKL. V lost 1 base, J lost 8 bases, and 5 bases stayed unmatched. The CDR3 has 14 residues.

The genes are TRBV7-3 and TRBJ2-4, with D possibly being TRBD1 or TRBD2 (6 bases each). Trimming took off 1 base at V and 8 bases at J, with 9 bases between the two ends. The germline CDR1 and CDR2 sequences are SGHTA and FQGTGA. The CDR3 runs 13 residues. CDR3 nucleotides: TGTGCCAGCAGCTTAATTAGGGGGGACATTCAGTACTTC. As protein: CASSLIRGDIQYF. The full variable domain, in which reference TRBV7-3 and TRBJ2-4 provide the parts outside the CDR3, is GAGVSQTPSNKVTEKGKYVELRCDPISGHTALYWYRQSLGQGPEFLIYFQGTGAADDSGLPNDRFFAVRPEGSVSTLKIQRTERGDSAVYLCASSLIRGDIQYFGAGTRLSVL.

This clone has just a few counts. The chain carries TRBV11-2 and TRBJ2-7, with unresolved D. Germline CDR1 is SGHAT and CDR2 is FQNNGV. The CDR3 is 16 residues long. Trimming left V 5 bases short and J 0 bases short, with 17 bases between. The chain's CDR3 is CASSPIRYSSSYEQYF. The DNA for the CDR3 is TGTGCCAGCAGCCCAATCCGGTACTCAAGCTCCTACGAGCAGTACTTC.

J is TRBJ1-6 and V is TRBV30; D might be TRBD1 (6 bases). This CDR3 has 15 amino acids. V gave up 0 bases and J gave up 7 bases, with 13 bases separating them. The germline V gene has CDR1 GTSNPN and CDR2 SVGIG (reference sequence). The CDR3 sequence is CAWSVGQGTNSPLHF. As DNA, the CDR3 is TGTGCCTGGAGTGTGGGTCAGGGGACAAATTCACCCCTCCACTTT.

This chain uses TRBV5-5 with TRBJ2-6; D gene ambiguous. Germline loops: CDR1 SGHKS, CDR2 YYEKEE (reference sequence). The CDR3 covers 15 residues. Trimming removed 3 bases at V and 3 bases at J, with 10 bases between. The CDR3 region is CASSYDPLGANVLTF. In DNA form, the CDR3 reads TGTGCCAGCAGCTACGATCCCCTTGGGGCCAACGTCCTGACTTTC.

The CDR3 here is CASSLAVDTGELFF. The DNA for the CDR3 is TGCGCCAGCAGCTTGGCGGTCGATACCGGGGAGCTGTTTTTT. V gene TRBV5-1 combines with J gene TRBJ2-2; D gene ambiguous. Germline CDR1 SGHRS, CDR2 YFSETQ. V was cut by 0 bases and J by 5 bases, with 8 bases left in between. The CDR3 runs 14 residues.

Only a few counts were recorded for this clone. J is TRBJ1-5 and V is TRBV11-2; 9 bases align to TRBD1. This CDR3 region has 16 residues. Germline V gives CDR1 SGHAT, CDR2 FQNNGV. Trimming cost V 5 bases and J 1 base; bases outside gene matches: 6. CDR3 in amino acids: CASSATGGLSNQPQHF. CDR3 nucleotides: TGTGCCAGCAGCGCTACAGGGGGCTTGAGCAATCAGCCCCAGCATTTT. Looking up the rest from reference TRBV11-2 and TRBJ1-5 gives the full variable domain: EAGVAQSPRYKIIEKRQSVAFWCNPISGHATLYWYQQILGQGPKLLIQFQNNGVVDDSQLPKDRFSAERLKGVDSTLKIQPAKLEDSAVYLCASSATGGLSNQPQHFGDGTRLSIL.

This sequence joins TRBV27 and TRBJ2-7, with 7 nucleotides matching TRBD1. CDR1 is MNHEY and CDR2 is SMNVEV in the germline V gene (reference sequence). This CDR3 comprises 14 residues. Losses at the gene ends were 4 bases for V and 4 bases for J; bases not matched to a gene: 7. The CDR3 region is CASSWGPGGYEQYF. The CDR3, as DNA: TGTGCCAGCAGTTGGGGGCCAGGGGGATACGAGCAGTACTTC.

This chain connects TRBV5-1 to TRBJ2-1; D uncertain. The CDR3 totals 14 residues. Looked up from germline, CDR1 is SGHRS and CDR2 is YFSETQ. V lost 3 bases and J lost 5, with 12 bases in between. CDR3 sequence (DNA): TGCGCCAGCAGCTGGAATGCTCATGACAATGAGCAGTTCTTC. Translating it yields CASSWNAHDNEQFF.

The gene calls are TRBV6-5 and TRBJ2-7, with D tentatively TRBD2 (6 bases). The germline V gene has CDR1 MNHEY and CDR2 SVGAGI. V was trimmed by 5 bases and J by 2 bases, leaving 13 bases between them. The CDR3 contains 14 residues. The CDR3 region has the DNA TGTGCCAGCAGTCGAACTAGCTTCCCCTACGAGCAGTACTTC. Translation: CASSRTSFPYEQYF.

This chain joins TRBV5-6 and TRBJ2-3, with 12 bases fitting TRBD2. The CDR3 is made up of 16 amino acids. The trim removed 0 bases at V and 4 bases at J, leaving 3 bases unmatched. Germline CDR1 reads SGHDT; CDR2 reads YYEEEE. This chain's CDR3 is CASSLAASGGADTQYF. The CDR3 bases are TGTGCCAGCAGCTTGGCGGCTAGCGGGGGGGCAGATACGCAGTATTTT.

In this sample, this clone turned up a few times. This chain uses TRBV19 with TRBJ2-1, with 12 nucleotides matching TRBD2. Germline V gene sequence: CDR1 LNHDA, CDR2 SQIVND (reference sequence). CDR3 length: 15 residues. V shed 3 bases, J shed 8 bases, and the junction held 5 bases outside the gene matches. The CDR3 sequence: CASSIASGRADEQFF. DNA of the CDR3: TGTGCCAGTAGTATCGCTAGCGGGAGGGCCGATGAGCAGTTCTTC.